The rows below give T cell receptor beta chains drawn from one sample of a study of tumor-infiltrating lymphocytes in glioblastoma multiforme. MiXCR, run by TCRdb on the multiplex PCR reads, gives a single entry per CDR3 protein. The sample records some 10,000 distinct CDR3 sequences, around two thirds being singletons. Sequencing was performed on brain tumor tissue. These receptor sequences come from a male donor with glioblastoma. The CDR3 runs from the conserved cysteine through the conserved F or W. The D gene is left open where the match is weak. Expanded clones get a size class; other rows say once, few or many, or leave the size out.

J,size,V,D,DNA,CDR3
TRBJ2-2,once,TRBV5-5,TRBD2,TGCGCCAGCAGCTTGGAGCTAGCGGCGAGCACCGGGGAGCTGTTTTTT,CASSLELAASTGELFF
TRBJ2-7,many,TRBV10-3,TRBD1,TGTGCCATCAGTTCGGGACAGCTGAGCTCCTACGAGCAGTACTTC,CAISSGQLSSYEQYF
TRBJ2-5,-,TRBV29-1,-,TGCAGCGTTCAAGGGAAGGAGTCGATAGAGACCCAGTACTTC,CSVQGKESIETQYF
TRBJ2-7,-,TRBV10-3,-,TGTGCCATCAGTGAGTCGGGTCAGGGGCAGTGCTTC,CAISESGQGQCF
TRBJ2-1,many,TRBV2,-,TGTGCCAGCCGCGAGACCGGAGGGAATGAGCAGTTCTTC,CASRETGGNEQFF
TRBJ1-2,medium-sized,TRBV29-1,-,TGCAGCGTTGATCTTAAGGACGACTATGGCTACACCTTC,CSVDLKDDYGYTF
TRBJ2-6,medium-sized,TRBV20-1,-,TGCAGTGCTAGAGATAGGGCAGGGGCCAACGTCCTGACTTTC,CSARDRAGANVLTF
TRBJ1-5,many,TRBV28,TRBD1,TGTGCCAGCAGTTCCTGGACAGGGCGGGAAAATCAGCCCCAGCATTTT,CASSSWTGRENQPQHF
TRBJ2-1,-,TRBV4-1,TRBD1,TGCGCCAGCAGCCAGGACAGGTTCTCCTACAATGAGCAGTTCTTC,CASSQDRFSYNEQFF
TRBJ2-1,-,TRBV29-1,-,TGCAGCGTAAGGGGATACAATGAGCAACTCTTC,CSVRGYNEQLF
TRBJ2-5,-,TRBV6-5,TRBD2,TGTGCCAGCAGTTATACAGCGGGAGGGGTGACCCGGTACTTT,CASSYTAGGVTRYF
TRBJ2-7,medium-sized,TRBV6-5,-,TGTGCCAGCAGTTATCGGGACAATTACGAGCAGTACTTC,CASSYRDNYEQYF
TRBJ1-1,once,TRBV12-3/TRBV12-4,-,TGTGCCAGCAGTCTTCGGTCAGGGAACACTGGAGCTTTCTTT,CASSLRSGNTGAFF
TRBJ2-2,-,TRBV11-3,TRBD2,TGTGCCAGCAGCTTATCAAGTAGCGGGGCCCTGAGAGAGCTGTTTTTT,CASSLSSSGALRELFF
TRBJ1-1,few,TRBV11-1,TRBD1,TGTGTCAGTAGCTTAGAGGAGTGGGACAGCAAGGCTTTCTTT,CVSSLEEWDSKAFF
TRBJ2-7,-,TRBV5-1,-,TGCGCCAGCAGTTTGGAATGGACCCTAGGTCTGGTCGAGCAGTACTTC,CASSLEWTLGLVEQYF
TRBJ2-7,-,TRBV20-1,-,TGCAGTGTTACAAAATTGGACTACGAGCGGTACTTC,CSVTKLDYERYF
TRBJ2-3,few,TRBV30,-,TGTGCCTGGAATTGGGGGGGCACAGATACGCAGTATTTT,CAWNWGGTDTQYF
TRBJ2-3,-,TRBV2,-,TGTGCCAGCAAACAGAGCACAGATACGCAGTATTTT,CASKQSTDTQYF
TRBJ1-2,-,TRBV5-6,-,TGTGCCAGCAGTCATGTCCAGAACTATGGCTACACCTTC,CASSHVQNYGYTF